Below are 11 T cell receptor beta chains sequenced from a single sample in a study of blood T cell repertoires in COVID-19. Produced via immunoSEQ multiplex PCR; TCRdb's table is partial and in-frame only. This table has fewer than 350,000 clones, approximately 87% appearing once. The sequenced sample was peripheral blood. The origin of the receptors is a woman aged 25 to 39 with COVID-19, enrolled during active disease.

The chain employs TRBV15 and TRBJ2-7; D possibly corresponds to TRBD2 (6 bases). V lost 1 base and J lost 6, with 10 bases in between. There are 13 residues in the CDR3. Germline CDR1 and CDR2: LNHNV and YYDKDF (reference sequence). The CDR3 DNA follows: TGTGCCACCAGCAGAGTGGGGGAGGTCGAGCAGTACTTC. Protein: CATSRVGEVEQYF.

In its sample, this clone was seen once. This specimen includes other DNA sequences encoding the same CDR3. V gene TRBV18 combines with J gene TRBJ2-5, with D perhaps TRBD2 (5 bases). The CDR3 runs to 13 residues. Per germline, CDR1 KGHSH and CDR2 LQKENI. Between the trimmed V and J ends, which lost 3 bases and 1 base, there was a span of 6 bases. CDR3 protein: CASSPGVQETQYF. The CDR3 nucleotides read TGTGCCAGCTCACCCGGGGTCCAAGAGACCCAGTACTTC.

The CDR3 nucleotides read TGTGCCAGCAGCTTGGGGACAGGCCTTCGCTACAATGAGCAGTTCTTC. Translated, it gives CASSLGTGLRYNEQFF. V gene TRBV5-4 combines with J gene TRBJ2-1; 7 bases agree with TRBD1. The CDR3 is made up of 16 amino acids. The V and J ends lost 0 bases and 3 bases, in that order; junction bases with no gene match: 6. The germline CDR1 and CDR2 sequences are SGHNT and YYREEE (reference sequence).

The chain joins TRBV28 to TRBJ1-6, with a possible D match to TRBD1 (6 bases). This CDR3 contains 13 residues. Trimming removed 6 bases at V and 10 bases at J, with 13 bases between. CDR1 and CDR2 from the germline V gene are MDHEN and SYDVKM. The CDR3 here is CASSPGHRSPLHF. CDR3 coding DNA: TGTGCCAGCAGCCCGGGACACAGGTCACCCCTCCACTTT.

The genes are TRBV24-1 and TRBJ2-7, with D perhaps matching TRBD2 (5 bases). CDR1 and CDR2 from the germline V gene are KGHDR and SFDVKD. V lost 4 bases and J lost 4, with 25 bases in between. CDR3 length: 18 residues. CDR3 residues: CATSDLKPTWRNPYEQYF. CDR3 coding DNA: TGTGCCACCAGTGACCTTAAGCCCACTTGGAGGAATCCTTACGAGCAGTACTTC.

This chain uses TRBV24-1 with TRBJ2-2, with a weak D call TRBD2 (7 bases). The CDR3 consists of 17 residues. V shed 5 bases and J shed 5 bases, with 20 bases lying between them. CDR1 KGHDR and CDR2 SFDVKD come from the germline V gene. The CDR3 DNA reads as TGTGCCACCAGTGCCCAGGGACATAGGGGAGGGACCGGGGAGCTGTTTTTT. Amino acid sequence: CATSAQGHRGGTGELFF.

This chain links TRBV7-2 with TRBJ1-1; 8 bases are a match to TRBD1. CDR3 length equals 16 residues. V gave up 5 bases and J gave up 7 bases; unmatched junction bases: 15. Per germline, CDR1 SGHTA and CDR2 FQGNSA. The CDR3 DNA follows: TGTGCCAGCAGCACGAGGACAGGGTTAAGGTTTGGTGAAGCTTTCTTT. This sequence encodes CASSTRTGLRFGEAFF.

This clone showed up just a few times. The V and J genes are TRBV7-9 and TRBJ1-1, with 8 bases lining up with TRBD1. The J segment lost 2 bases and the V segment lost 7 bases, leaving 12 bases of the junction unmatched. Germline lookup yields CDR1 SEHNR and CDR2 FQNEAQ (reference sequence). This CDR3 has 16 amino acids. The CDR3: CASKTEFGQGNTEAFF. Written as DNA, the CDR3 is TGTGCCAGCAAAACCGAATTCGGACAGGGAAACACTGAAGCTTTCTTT.

This chain connects TRBV16 to TRBJ1-1, with 8 positions matching TRBD1. V dropped 3 bases and J dropped 8; count of bases not matched to a gene: 2. The germline V gene has CDR1 KGHSY and CDR2 FQNENV. The CDR3 length is 12 residues. The chain's CDR3 is CASSQTGVEAFF. In DNA form, the CDR3 reads TGTGCCAGCAGCCAGACAGGGGTGGAAGCTTTCTTT.

The gene calls are TRBV9 and TRBJ1-2; 8 bases map to TRBD1. Germline CDR1 is SGDLS and CDR2 is YYNGEE. The trim removed 4 bases at V and 3 bases at J, leaving 14 bases unmatched. There are 17 residues in the CDR3. CDR3 DNA sequence: TGTGCCAGCAGCCCGAGAGGGGGGACAGGTCCCTACTATGGCTACACCTTC. This sequence encodes CASSPRGGTGPYYGYTF.

J is TRBJ2-1 and V is TRBV4-1; TRBD1 agrees at 7 bases. J was trimmed by 10 bases and V by 1 base; bases with no gene match: 7. The CDR3 totals 14 residues. Germline lookup yields CDR1 MGHRA and CDR2 YSYEKL. CDR3 residues: CASSQGDSTQEQFF. In DNA, the CDR3 is TGCGCCAGCAGCCAAGGGGACAGCACGCAGGAGCAGTTCTTC.